Below, 4 T cell receptor beta chains from the same sample are listed, as sequenced in a study of blood T cell repertoires in COVID-19. The data were produced by immunoSEQ multiplex PCR, yet TCRdb's version contains in-frame clones alone and is incomplete. The table records roughly 200,000 clones, approximately 79% of them present only once. Sequencing used peripheral blood. These receptors all come from a man aged 50-60 years who had recovered from COVID-19.

This chain joins TRBV21-1 and TRBJ2-1; the table's D gene call, TRBD2, was not cross checked with the DNA. TRBV21-1 is noted as a pseudogene. The CDR3 length is 15 residues. The CDR3 here is CASSSLAGGPVEQFF. The CDR3 nucleotides read TGTGCCAGCAGCTCACTAGCGGGAGGGCCGGTTGAGCAGTTCTTC.

This chain connects TRBV19 to TRBJ1-2, with a tentative D call TRBD1 (6 bases). CDR3 length: 15 residues. Germline V lookup: CDR1 LNHDA, CDR2 SQIVND (reference sequence). The V and J ends lost 3 bases and 3 bases respectively, with 14 bases between them. DNA of the CDR3: TGTGCCAGTAGTATTCCTAACAGGGCGTACTATGGCTACACCTTC. Protein product: CASSIPNRAYYGYTF.

This CDR3 reads CASSLSSSGGGEQYF. Here the CDR3 DNA reads TGTGCCAGCAGTTTAAGTTCTAGCGGGGGCGGGGAGCAGTACTTC. This rearrangement joins TRBV27 to TRBJ2-7, with TRBD2 identical over 10 bases. This CDR3 contains 15 residues. Germline V gene lookup returns CDR1 MNHEY and CDR2 SMNVEV (reference sequence). V shed 2 bases, J shed 7 bases, and the junction held 8 bases outside the gene matches.

The chain couples TRBV11-1 to TRBJ2-7; D not certain. Trimming left V 1 base short and J 1 base short, with 8 bases between. The CDR3 is 14 residues long. From germline, CDR1 is SGHAT and CDR2 FQDESV (reference sequence). CDR3 DNA sequence: TGTGCCAGCAGCTTAGAGCGCTTATCCTACGAGCAGTACTTC. It encodes CASSLERLSYEQYF.